The rows below give T cell receptor beta chains drawn from one sample of a study of blood T cells in healthy people across ages. Each CDR3 protein is one row after TCRdb ran MiXCR on the 5' RACE reads. Altogether hundreds of thousands of distinct CDR3 sequences are present, around a fifth being singletons, with the ten largest covering more than 3%. Sample: blood. The receptors were gathered from an older man in good health. CDR3s include the opening cysteine and the closing phenylalanine or tryptophan. D genes are given only for firm matches. Part of the rows lack a size; the others show once, few, many or a class for expanded clones.

>TRBD2|-|TRBV28|TRBJ2-3
TGTGCCAGCAGTTTGTTGCAAGCGGGAGGCACAGATACGCAGTATTTT
CASSLLQAGGTDTQYF
>-|few|TRBV4-1|TRBJ2-1
TGCGCCAGCAGCCAATCCGGGACCGAGGGCTACAATGAGCAGTTCTTC
CASSQSGTEGYNEQFF
>TRBD2|few|TRBV11-2|TRBJ2-7
TGTGCCAGCAGCTTTGGACTAGTTTATGGCGAGCAGTACTTC
CASSFGLVYGEQYF
>-|-|TRBV12-3/TRBV12-4|TRBJ2-7
TGTGCCAGCAGTCCAGAGACAGGCCTGGGGTACGAGCAGTACTTC
CASSPETGLGYEQYF
>-|few|TRBV6-5|TRBJ2-7
TGTGCCAGCAGTTACTCTATCCTAGGCGGCGGGGAGCAGTACTTC
CASSYSILGGGEQYF
>TRBD1|-|TRBV5-1|TRBJ1-6
TGCGCCAGCAGCCCCGGACAGGGTAATTCATCCCTCCACTTT
CASSPGQGNSSLHF
>TRBD1|many|TRBV28|TRBJ2-7
TGTGCCAGCACTTCAGGGGGCTGGTCCGAGCAGTACTTC
CASTSGGWSEQYF
>TRBD2|-|TRBV3-1|TRBJ2-1
TGTGCCAGCAGCCAAGAACTGGGACTAGCGGCCATCAATGAGCAGTTCTTC
CASSQELGLAAINEQFF
>TRBD2|-|TRBV4-1|TRBJ2-1
TGCGCCAGCAGCTACACCCTAGCGGGATCCTACAATGAGCAGTTCTTC
CASSYTLAGSYNEQFF
>-|-|TRBV3-1|TRBJ1-5
TGTGCCAGCAGCCAAAGGGGAGTTCAGCCCCAGCATTTT
CASSQRGVQPQHF
>-|few|TRBV3-1|TRBJ2-7
TGTGCCAGCAGCCAAGAATCTGCAGGATTGACGACCTACGAGCAGTACTTC
CASSQESAGLTTYEQYF
>TRBD2|-|TRBV18|TRBJ2-4
TGTGCCAGCTCCGTAATCCAAGGGACTAGCGGGAGGCAAAACATTCAGTACTTC
CASSVIQGTSGRQNIQYF
>-|-|TRBV30|TRBJ1-1
TGTGCCTGTGGTAAGGGAGGAGAGGCTGAAGCTTTCTTT
CACGKGGEAEAFF
>-|few|TRBV28|TRBJ1-2
TGTGCCAGCAGTTTTTCAGGGGCTCTCTTGGGCTACACCTTC
CASSFSGALLGYTF
>-|-|TRBV5-1|TRBJ1-4
TGCGCCAGCAGTGGGGACACAACTAATGAAAAACTGTTTTTT
CASSGDTTNEKLFF
>-|-|TRBV20-1|TRBJ2-7
TGCAGTGCTAGGCCTAGTCCCGGCTACGAGCAGTACTTC
CSARPSPGYEQYF
>TRBD2|few|TRBV20-1|TRBJ2-3
TGCAGTGCTAGTCGAAGGGCTAGCGGGAGGACAGATACGCAGTATTTT
CSASRRASGRTDTQYF
>-|-|TRBV12-3/TRBV12-4|TRBJ1-4
TGTGCCAGCAGTTTGCGCAGGGGCGTTAATGAAAAACTGTTTTTT
CASSLRRGVNEKLFF
>TRBD2|-|TRBV20-1|TRBJ2-1
TGCAGTGTCGGACTAGCGGGCCAGGGTCCGTTCTTC
CSVGLAGQGPFF
>TRBD1|few|TRBV20-1|TRBJ2-5
TGCAGTGCTAGAGATCGGACAGGCCGGGGTGAGACCCAGTACTTC
CSARDRTGRGETQYF
>-|few|TRBV7-2|TRBJ2-1
TGTGCCAGCAGCTTAGGAGGACAGCTCTTTGAGCAGTTCTTC
CASSLGGQLFEQFF
>TRBD2|-|TRBV24-1|TRBJ2-3
TGTGCCACCAGTGATTTAGGTAGCGGGAGGAGCACAGATACGCAGTATTTT
CATSDLGSGRSTDTQYF
>-|-|TRBV7-2|TRBJ1-3
TGTGCCAGCAGCACGACGGATTACTCTGGAAACACCATATATTTT
CASSTTDYSGNTIYF
>TRBD2|few|TRBV5-6|TRBJ2-1
TGTGCCAGCAACCCGCTTGGGGGGAGGGCCCCCAATGAGCAGTTCTTC
CASNPLGGRAPNEQFF
>-|few|TRBV5-1|TRBJ2-5
TGCGCCAGCAGCTTGGAAAGTTGGACGAATGACCAAGAGACCCAGTACTTC
CASSLESWTNDQETQYF
>-|few|TRBV5-1|TRBJ2-3
TGCGCCAGCAGCCCATATCGGGACACCGGATTGGATACGCAGTATTTT
CASSPYRDTGLDTQYF
>-|few|TRBV6-2/TRBV6-3|TRBJ2-5
TGTGCCAGCAGTTACTCGTGGGTCAGCCAAGAGACCCAGTACTTC
CASSYSWVSQETQYF
>-|few|TRBV12-3/TRBV12-4|TRBJ2-1
TGTGCCAGCACCATCATACCCAACGCATACAATGAGCAGTTCTTC
CASTIIPNAYNEQFF
>-|-|TRBV4-2|TRBJ2-5
TGTGCCAGCAGCCAGACACCGATATCCCAAGAGACCCAGTACTTC
CASSQTPISQETQYF
>TRBD2|few|TRBV29-1|TRBJ2-1
TGCAGCGTTGCGTTAGCGGGGGGGGCCAGTGGAAATGAGCAGTTCTTC
CSVALAGGASGNEQFF
>-|-|TRBV15|TRBJ2-3
TGTGCCACCAGCAGAGATGGGCGGGAAGGTGCAGATACGCAGTATTTT
CATSRDGREGADTQYF
>TRBD1|-|TRBV9|TRBJ2-2
TGTGCCAGCAGCGCCCGACAGGGCACCGGGGAGCTGTTTTTT
CASSARQGTGELFF
>-|many|TRBV7-4|TRBJ2-1
TGTGCCAGCAGCTTAGGGCCCAACAATGAGCAGTTCTTC
CASSLGPNNEQFF
>TRBD2|few|TRBV10-3|TRBJ2-1
TGTGCCATCGCGGTAGAAGCGGGAGTATTGACTGAGCAGTTCTTC
CAIAVEAGVLTEQFF
>-|few|TRBV9|TRBJ2-3
TGTGCCAGCAGCGTAGCTGGGGGCGGGAGTGCCACAGATACGCAGTATTTT
CASSVAGGGSATDTQYF
>-|-|TRBV2|TRBJ2-7
TGTGCCAGCAGTGAAGAGGAGCAGTACTTC
CASSEEEQYF
>-|-|TRBV20-1|TRBJ2-3
TGCAGTGCTAGGAAACAGGGCACAGATACGCAGTATTTT
CSARKQGTDTQYF